This T cell receptor beta chain came from a study of response to subunit inactivated influenza vaccine. TCRdb reanalysed the RT-PCR reads using MiXCR and keeps one entry per CDR3 protein. The sample has about 520,000 distinct CDR3 sequences, 7.2% seen once; the top ten hold over 10%. Sequenced here: PBMCs from blood, sampled roughly 24 months after vaccination. The TCR sequence derives from a man in his fifties or sixties who received an inactivated influenza vaccine.

CDR3 in DNA: TGTGCCAGCAGCTCGGGGGGGCTGAGGGAGACCCAGTACTTC. The encoded protein is CASSSGGLRETQYF. The chain couples TRBV7-2 to TRBJ2-5; TRBD2 agrees at 8 bases. CDR3 size: 14 residues. CDR1 is SGHTA, CDR2 FQGNSA, per germline. Trimming removed 4 bases from V and 5 bases from J; junction bases left unmatched: 6.